The sequence of this TCR beta chain was determined in a study of molecular identifiers for immune sequencing clone quantification. Study-level points and caveats: Clonotypes topping 20 RNA copies carried over 97% of effector molecules but under 1% of naive ones. Detecting spiked Jurkat TCR RNA from one cell among 950,000 to 1,000,000 naive cells was reportedly possible.

The CDR3 runs to 16 residues. Trimming removed 2 bases from V and 1 base from J; junction bases left unmatched: 6. In germline, CDR1 is MNHEY, CDR2 SMNVEV (reference sequence). This clonotype was observed a few times. The antigen is unknown. Via MiXCR, TCRdb re-called the PCR reads, giving one row per CDR3 protein. The repertoire includes more than 85,000 distinct CDR3 sequences, about 35% of them detected once, and 9% to 10% sits in the top ten. Sorted naive CD8 T cells were those defined as CD8+CD4-CCR7+CD45RA+. Sequenced input: naive CD8+ T cells from blood, with Jurkat cell RNA spiked in. Subset reported: FACS-sorted CD8+CD4-CCR7+CD45RA+ naive T cells. This clonotype was obtained from a human donor in good health. Some libraries in this study had Jurkat cell RNA spiked in. This sequence joins TRBV27 and TRBJ1-1; 8 nucleotides match TRBD1. Here the CDR3 DNA reads TGTGCCAGCAGTTTAGATGGGACAGGAACGAACACTGAAGCTTTCTTT. Translated, it gives CASSLDGTGTNTEAFF.